Sequencing of this TCR beta chain was carried out in a study of blood T cell repertoires in COVID-19. Profiling relied on immunoSEQ multiplex PCR, and the TCRdb table lists in-frame clones only, not all of them. The sample holds around 200,000 clones; approximately 80% are singletons and the top ten take more than 5.5%. Trimming took 0 bases from V and 1 from J, leaving 4 bases between them. Germline V lookup: CDR1 SGDLS, CDR2 YYNGEE. The CDR3 is made up of 14 amino acids. This chain links TRBV9 with TRBJ2-2, with D unresolved. Sequenced: peripheral blood. This TCR derives from a human donor in a cohort sampled during active COVID-19. The CDR3 reads CASSVALNTGELFF. CDR3 sequence (DNA): TGTGCCAGCAGCGTAGCCCTGAACACCGGGGAGCTGTTTTTT.